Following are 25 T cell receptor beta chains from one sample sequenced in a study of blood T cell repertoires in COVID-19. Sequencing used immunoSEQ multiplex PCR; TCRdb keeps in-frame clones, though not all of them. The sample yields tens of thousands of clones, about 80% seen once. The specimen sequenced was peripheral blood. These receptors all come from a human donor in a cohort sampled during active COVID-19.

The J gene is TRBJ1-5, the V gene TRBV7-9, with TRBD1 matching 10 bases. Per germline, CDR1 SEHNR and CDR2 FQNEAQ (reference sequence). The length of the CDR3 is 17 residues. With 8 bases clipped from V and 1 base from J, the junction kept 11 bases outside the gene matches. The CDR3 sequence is CASPGTGEFRSNQPQHF. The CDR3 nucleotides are TGTGCCAGCCCCGGGACAGGGGAATTTAGAAGCAATCAGCCCCAGCATTTT.

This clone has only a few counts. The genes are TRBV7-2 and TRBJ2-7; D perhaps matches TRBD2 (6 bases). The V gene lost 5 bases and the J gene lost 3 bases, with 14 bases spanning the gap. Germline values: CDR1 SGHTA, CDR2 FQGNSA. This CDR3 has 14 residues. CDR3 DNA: TGTGCCAGCAGCCCCGGGACTTTATACTACGAGCAGTACTTC. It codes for CASSPGTLYYEQYF.

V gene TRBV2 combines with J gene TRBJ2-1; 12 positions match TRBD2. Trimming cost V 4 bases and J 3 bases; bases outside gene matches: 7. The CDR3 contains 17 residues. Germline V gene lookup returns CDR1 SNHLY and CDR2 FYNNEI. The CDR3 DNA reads TGTGCCAGCAGTGGACTAGCGGGAGCGGGAAACTACAATGAGCAGTTCTTC. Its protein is CASSGLAGAGNYNEQFF.

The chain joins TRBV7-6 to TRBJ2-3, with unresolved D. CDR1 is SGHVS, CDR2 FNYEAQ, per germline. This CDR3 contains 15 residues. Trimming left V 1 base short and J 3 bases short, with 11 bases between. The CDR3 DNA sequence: TGTGCCAGCAGCTTAGGGTCAGGTCGGACAGATACGCAGTATTTT. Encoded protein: CASSLGSGRTDTQYF.

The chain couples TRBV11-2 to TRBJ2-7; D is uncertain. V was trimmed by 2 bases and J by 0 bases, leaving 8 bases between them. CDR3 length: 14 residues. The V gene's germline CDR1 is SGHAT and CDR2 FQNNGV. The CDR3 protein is CASSLSVSSYEQYF. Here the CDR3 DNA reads TGTGCCAGCAGCTTATCGGTTAGCTCCTACGAGCAGTACTTC. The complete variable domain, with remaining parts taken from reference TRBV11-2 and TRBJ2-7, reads EAGVAQSPRYKIIEKRQSVAFWCNPISGHATLYWYQQILGQGPKLLIQFQNNGVVDDSQLPKDRFSAERLKGVDSTLKIQPAKLEDSAVYLCASSLSVSSYEQYFGPGTRLTVT.

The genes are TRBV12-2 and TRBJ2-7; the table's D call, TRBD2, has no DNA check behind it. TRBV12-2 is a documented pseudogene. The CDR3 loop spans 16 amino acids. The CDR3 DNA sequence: TGTGCAAGTCGCTTAGGACTAGCGGGTAGCTCCTACGAGCAGTACTTC. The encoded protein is CASRLGLAGSSYEQYF.

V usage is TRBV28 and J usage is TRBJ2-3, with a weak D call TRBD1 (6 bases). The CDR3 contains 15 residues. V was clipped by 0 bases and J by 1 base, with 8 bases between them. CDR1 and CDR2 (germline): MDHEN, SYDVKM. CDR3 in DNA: TGTGCCAGCAGTTTATGGGCAGGGGGCACAGATACGCAGTATTTT. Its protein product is CASSLWAGGTDTQYF.

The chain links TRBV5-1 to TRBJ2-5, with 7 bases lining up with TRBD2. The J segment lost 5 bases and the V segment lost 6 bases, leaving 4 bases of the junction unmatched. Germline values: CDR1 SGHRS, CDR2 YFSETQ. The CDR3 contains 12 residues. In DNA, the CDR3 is TGCGCCAGCAAAGCGGGATGGGAGACCCAGTACTTC. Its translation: CASKAGWETQYF.

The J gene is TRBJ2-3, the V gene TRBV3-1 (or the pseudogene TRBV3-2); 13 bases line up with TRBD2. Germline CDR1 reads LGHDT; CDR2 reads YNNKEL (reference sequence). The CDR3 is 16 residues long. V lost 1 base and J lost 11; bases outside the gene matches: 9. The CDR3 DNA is TGTGCCAGCAGCCAAGGCCCGACTAGCGGGGGGCGGATGCAGTATTTT. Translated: CASSQGPTSGGRMQYF.

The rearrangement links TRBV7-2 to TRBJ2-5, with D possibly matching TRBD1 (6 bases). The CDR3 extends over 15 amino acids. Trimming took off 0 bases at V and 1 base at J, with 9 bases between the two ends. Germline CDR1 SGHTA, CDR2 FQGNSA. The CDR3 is CASSLAQGSQETQYF. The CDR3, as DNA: TGTGCCAGCAGCTTAGCGCAGGGGAGCCAAGAGACCCAGTACTTC. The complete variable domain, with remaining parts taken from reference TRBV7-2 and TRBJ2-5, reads GAGVSQSPSNKVTEKGKDVELRCDPISGHTALYWYRQSLGQGLEFLIYFQGNSAPDKSGLPSDRFSAERTGGSVSTLTIQRTQQEDSAVYLCASSLAQGSQETQYFGPGTRLLVL.

The CDR3 protein is CAWSVLEIQYF. CDR3 in DNA: TGTGCCTGGAGTGTACTGGAGATTCAGTACTTC. The chain carries TRBV30 and TRBJ2-7; D uncertain. This CDR3 spans 11 amino acids. Deletions cut 0 bases from V and 10 bases from J, with 10 bases between. Germline lookup yields CDR1 GTSNPN and CDR2 SVGIG (reference sequence).

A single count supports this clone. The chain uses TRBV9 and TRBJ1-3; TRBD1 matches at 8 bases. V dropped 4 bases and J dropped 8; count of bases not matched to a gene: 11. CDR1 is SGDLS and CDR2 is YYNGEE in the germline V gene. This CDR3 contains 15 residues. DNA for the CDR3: TGTGCCAGCAGCCCAAGGACAGGGAAAGAAGACACCATATATTTT. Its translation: CASSPRTGKEDTIYF.

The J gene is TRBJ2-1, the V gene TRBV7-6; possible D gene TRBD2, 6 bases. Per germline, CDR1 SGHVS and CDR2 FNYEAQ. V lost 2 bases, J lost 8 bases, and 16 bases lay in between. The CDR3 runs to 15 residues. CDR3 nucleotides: TGTGCCAGCAGCTTAACGACTAGATCTACAGATGAGCAGTTCTTC. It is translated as CASSLTTRSTDEQFF.

CDR3 sequence: CASSPYPIGQYF. In nucleotides, the CDR3 is TGTGCCAGCAGTCCCTACCCCATCGGGCAGTACTTC. J is TRBJ2-7 and V is TRBV28; D is unclear. Germline V lookup: CDR1 MDHEN, CDR2 SYDVKM. The CDR3 covers 12 residues. Trimming cost V 5 bases and J 9 bases, with 14 bases left between them.

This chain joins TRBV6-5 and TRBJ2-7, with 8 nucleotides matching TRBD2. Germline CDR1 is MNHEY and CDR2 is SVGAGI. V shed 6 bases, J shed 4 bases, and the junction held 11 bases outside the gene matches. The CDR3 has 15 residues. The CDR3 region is CASSASRASGYEQYF. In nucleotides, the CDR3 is TGTGCCAGCAGCGCTAGTAGGGCTAGCGGGTACGAGCAGTACTTC.

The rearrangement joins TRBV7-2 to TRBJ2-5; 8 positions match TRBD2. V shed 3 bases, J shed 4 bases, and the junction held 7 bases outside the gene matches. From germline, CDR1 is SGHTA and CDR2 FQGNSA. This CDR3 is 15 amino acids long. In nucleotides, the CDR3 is TGTGCCAGCAGCTTCCAAGCGGGAGATCGAGAGACCCAGTACTTC. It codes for CASSFQAGDRETQYF.

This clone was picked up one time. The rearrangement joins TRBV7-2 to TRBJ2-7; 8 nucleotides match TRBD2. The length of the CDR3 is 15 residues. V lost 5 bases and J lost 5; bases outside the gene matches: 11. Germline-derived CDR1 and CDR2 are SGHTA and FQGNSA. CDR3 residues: CASSRGGSRDHEQYF. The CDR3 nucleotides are TGTGCCAGCAGCCGGGGGGGGTCCAGGGACCACGAGCAGTACTTC.

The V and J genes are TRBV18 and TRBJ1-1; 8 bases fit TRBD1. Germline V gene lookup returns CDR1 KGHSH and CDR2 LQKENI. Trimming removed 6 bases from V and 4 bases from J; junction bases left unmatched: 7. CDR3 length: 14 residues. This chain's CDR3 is CASSPGQVITEAFF. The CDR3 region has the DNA TGTGCCAGCTCCCCGGGACAGGTCATCACTGAAGCTTTCTTT.

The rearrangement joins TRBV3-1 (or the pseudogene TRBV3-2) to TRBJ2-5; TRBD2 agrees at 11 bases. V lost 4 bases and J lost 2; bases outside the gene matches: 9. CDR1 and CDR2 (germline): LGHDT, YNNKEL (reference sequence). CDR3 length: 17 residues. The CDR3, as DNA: TGTGCCAGCAGCCCCACATTAGCGGGAGGGTTTCAAGAGACCCAGTACTTC. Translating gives CASSPTLAGGFQETQYF.

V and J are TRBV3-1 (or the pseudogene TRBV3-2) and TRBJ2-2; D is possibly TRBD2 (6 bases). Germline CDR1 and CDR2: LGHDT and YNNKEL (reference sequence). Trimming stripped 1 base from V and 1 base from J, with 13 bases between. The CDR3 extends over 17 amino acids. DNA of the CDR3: TGTGCCAGCAGCCAAGCCTCTAGCGCACTGAACACCGGGGAGCTGTTTTTT. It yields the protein CASSQASSALNTGELFF.

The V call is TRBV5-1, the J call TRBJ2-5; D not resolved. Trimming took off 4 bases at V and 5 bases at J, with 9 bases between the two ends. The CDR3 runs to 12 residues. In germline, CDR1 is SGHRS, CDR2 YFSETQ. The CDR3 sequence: CASSRSRETQYF. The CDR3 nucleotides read TGCGCCAGCAGCCGTTCTCGGGAGACCCAGTACTTC.

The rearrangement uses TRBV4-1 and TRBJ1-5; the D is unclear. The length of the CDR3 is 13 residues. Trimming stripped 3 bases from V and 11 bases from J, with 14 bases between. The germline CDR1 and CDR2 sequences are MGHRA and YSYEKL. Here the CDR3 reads CASSQGAWESQHF. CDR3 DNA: TGCGCCAGCAGCCAGGGAGCTTGGGAATCCCAGCATTTT.

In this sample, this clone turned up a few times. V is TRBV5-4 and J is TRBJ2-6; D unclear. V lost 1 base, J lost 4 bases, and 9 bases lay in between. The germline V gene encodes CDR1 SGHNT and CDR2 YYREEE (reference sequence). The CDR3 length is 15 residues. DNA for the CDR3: TGTGCCAGCAGCTTGTCTGTGAGCGGGGCCAACGTCCTGACTTTC. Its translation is CASSLSVSGANVLTF.

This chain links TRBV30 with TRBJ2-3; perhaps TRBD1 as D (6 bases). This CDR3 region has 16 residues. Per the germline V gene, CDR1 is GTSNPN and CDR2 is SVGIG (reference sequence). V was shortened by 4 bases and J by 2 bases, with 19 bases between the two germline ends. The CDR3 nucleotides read TGTGCCTGGATCGTTCGAGTGACAGGATTCACAGATACGCAGTATTTT. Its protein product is CAWIVRVTGFTDTQYF.

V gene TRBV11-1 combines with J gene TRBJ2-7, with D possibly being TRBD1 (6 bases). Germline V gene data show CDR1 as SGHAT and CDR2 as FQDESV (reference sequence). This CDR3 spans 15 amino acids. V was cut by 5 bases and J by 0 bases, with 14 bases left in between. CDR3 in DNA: TGTGCCAGCAGCCTGACCCAGGGGAGCTCCTACGAGCAGTACTTC. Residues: CASSLTQGSSYEQYF. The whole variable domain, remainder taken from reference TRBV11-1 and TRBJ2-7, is EAEVAQSPRYKITEKSQAVAFWCDPISGHATLYWYRQILGQGPELLVQFQDESVVDDSQLPKDRFSAERLKGVDSTLKIQPAELGDSAMYLCASSLTQGSSYEQYFGPGTRLTVT.